The clone carrying this T cell receptor (beta chain) has a handful of counts. Its antigen is unknown. The CDR3 is made up of 16 amino acids. The germline gives CDR1 SGHDT, CDR2 YYEEEE. V lost 3 bases to trimming and J lost 3 bases; unmatched junction nucleotides: 5. This record belongs to a study of graft-versus-host responses after intestinal transplantation. Background on the study: Following induction with anti-thymocyte globulin, all recipients were given tacrolimus and steroids for about three years.

Graft samples were processed, releasing intraepithelial and lamina propria lymphocytes. The table came from immunoSEQ multiplex PCR; TCRdb's copy has only in-frame clones and leaves some out. Of about 17,000 clones listed, roughly 82% are singletons. Study-wide results and limits: Maximum circulating GvH clone levels tracked with early post-transplant HvG decreases. The marrow of recipients harbored GvH clones, and ileum or blood showed some of them first. Allografts from individuals with graft-donor T cell macrochimerism displayed high graft-versus-host to host-versus-graft clonal ratios.

The chain links TRBV5-6 to TRBJ2-5, with 13 bases matching TRBD2. The specimen comprised ileum tissue, sampled 17 days after transplant. The receptor comes from a human patient who received an intestinal transplant, so some T cells may come from the graft donor. The CDR3 DNA is TGTGCCAGCAGCTCGGACGGACTAGCGGGAGAAGAGACCCAGTACTTC. Protein: CASSSDGLAGEETQYF. Supplemented by reference TRBV5-6 and TRBJ2-5, the full variable domain reads DAGVTQSPTHLIKTRGQQVTLRCSPKSGHDTVSWYQQALGQGPQFIFQYYEEEERQRGNFPDRFSGHQFPNYSSELNVNALLLGDSALYLCASSSDGLAGEETQYFGPGTRLLVL.